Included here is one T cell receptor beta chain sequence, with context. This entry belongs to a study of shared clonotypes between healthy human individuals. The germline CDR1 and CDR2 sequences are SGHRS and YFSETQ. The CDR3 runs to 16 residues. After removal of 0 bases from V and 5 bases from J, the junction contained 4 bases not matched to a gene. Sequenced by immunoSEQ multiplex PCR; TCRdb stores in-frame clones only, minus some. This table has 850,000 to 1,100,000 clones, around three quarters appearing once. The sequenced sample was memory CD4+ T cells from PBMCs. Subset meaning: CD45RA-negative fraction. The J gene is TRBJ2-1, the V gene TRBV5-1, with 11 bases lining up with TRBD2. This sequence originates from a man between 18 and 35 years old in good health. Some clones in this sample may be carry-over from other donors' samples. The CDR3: CASSLGPGLADNEQFF. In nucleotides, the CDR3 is TGCGCCAGCAGCTTGGGGCCGGGACTAGCGGACAATGAGCAGTTCTTC.